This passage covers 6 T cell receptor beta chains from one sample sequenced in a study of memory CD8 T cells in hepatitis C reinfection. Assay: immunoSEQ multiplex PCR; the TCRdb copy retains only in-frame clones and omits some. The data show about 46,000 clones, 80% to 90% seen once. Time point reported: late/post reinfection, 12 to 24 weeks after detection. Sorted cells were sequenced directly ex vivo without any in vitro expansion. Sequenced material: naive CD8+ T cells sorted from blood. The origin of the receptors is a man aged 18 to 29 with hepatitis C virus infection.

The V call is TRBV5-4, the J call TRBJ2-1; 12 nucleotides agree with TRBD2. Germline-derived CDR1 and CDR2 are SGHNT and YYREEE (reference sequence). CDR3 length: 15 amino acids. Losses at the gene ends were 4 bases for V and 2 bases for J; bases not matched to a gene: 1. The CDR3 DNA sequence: TGTGCCAGCAGCACTAGCGGGGGGCCCTACAATGAGCAGTTCTTC. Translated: CASSTSGGPYNEQFF.

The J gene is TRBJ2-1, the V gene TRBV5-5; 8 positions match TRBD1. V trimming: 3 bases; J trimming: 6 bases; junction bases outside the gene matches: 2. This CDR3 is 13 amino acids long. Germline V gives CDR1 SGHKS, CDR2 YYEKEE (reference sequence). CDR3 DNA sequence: TGTGCCAGCAGCTGGACAGGGAGCAATGAGCAGTTCTTC. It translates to CASSWTGSNEQFF.

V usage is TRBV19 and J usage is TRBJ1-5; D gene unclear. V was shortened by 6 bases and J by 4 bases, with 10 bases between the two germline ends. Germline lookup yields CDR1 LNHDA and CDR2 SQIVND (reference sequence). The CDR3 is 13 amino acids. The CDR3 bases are TGTGCCAGTAGCACCACAATAAATCAGCCCCAGCATTTT. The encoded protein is CASSTTINQPQHF.

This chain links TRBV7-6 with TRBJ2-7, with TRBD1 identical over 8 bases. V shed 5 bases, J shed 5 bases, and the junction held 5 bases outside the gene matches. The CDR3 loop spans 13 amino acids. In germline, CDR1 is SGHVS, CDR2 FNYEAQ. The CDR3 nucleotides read TGTGCCAGCAGCCAAGAGACAGGGGACGAGCAGTACGTC. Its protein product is CASSQETGDEQYV.

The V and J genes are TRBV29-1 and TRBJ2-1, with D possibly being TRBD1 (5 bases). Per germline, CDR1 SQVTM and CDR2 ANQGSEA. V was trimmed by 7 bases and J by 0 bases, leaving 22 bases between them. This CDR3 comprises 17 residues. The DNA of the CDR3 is TGCAGCGCCCAGGGCCCGACAGAGTCCATCTCCTACAATGAGCAGTTCTTC. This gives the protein CSAQGPTESISYNEQFF.

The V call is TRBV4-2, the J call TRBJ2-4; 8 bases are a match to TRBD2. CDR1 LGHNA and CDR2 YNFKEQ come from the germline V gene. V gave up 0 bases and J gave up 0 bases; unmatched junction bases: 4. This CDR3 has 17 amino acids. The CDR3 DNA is TGTGCCAGCAGCCAAGATACGGGGGGGGGAGCCAAAAACATTCAGTACTTC. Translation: CASSQDTGGGAKNIQYF.